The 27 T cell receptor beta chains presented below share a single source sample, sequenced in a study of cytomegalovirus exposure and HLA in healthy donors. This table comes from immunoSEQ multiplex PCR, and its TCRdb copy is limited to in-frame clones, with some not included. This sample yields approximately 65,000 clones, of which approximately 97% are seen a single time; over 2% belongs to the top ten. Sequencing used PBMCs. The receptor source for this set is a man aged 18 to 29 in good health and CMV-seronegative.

CDR3 region: CASSLAVRSNTEAFF. In DNA form, the CDR3 reads TGTGCCAGCAGCTTAGCGGTCAGGTCGAACACTGAAGCTTTCTTT. This sequence joins TRBV11-2 and TRBJ1-1; D is uncertain. V was pared by 1 base and J by 1 base, with 10 bases between. The CDR3 runs 15 residues. Germline V lookup: CDR1 SGHAT, CDR2 FQNNGV.

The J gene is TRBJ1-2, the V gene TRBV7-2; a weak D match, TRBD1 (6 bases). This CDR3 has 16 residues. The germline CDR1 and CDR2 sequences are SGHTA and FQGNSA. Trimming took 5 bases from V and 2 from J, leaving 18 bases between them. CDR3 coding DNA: TGTGCCAGCAGCCTAATTTGGGACACTTTAAACTATGGCTACACCTTC. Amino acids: CASSLIWDTLNYGYTF.

CDR3 bases: TGTGCCAGCAGTTACTCGGGTAGCGGCAGCACAGATACGCAGTATTTT. Encoded protein: CASSYSGSGSTDTQYF. This chain links TRBV6-5 with TRBJ2-3; a weak D match, TRBD2 (6 bases). Germline loops: CDR1 MNHEY, CDR2 SVGAGI. The CDR3 has 16 residues. V gave up 0 bases and J gave up 0 bases, with 10 bases separating them.

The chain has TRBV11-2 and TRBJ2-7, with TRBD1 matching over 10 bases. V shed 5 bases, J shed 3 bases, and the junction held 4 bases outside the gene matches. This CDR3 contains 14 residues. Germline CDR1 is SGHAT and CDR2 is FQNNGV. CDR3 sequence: CASSPRTGGYEQYF. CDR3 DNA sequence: TGTGCCAGCAGCCCCCGGACAGGGGGCTACGAGCAGTACTTC.

CDR3 amino acids: CASSLASGREQYF. The CDR3 nucleotides are TGCGCCAGCAGCTTGGCCAGCGGGCGGGAGCAGTACTTC. J is TRBJ2-7 and V is TRBV5-1, with D possibly TRBD2 on 6 matching bases. Trimming took 0 bases from V and 7 from J, leaving 11 bases between them. The CDR3 sequence is 13 residues long. Germline lookup yields CDR1 SGHRS and CDR2 YFSETQ.

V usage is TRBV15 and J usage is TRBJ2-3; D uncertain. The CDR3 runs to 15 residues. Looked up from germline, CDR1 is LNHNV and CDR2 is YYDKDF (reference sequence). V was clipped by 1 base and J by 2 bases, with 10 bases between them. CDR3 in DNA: TGTGCCACCAGCAGAGCAACAGAAGTCACAGATACGCAGTATTTT. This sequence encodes CATSRATEVTDTQYF.

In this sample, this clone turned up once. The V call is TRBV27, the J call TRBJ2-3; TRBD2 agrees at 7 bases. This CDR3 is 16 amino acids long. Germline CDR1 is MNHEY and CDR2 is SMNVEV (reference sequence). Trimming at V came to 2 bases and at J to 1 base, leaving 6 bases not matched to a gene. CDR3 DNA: TGTGCCAGCAGTTTAGGTAGCGGGTGGGGCACAGATACGCAGTATTTT. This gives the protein CASSLGSGWGTDTQYF.

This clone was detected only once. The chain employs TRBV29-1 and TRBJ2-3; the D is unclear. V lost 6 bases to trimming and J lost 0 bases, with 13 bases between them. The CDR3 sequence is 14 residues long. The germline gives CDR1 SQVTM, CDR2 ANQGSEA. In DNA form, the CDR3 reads TGCAGCGTCACCCGTACCGGGAGCACAGATACGCAGTATTTT. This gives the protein CSVTRTGSTDTQYF.

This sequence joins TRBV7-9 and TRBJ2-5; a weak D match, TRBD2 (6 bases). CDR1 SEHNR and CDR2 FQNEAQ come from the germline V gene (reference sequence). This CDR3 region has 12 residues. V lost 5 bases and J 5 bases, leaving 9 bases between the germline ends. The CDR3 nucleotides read TGTGCCAGCAGCCATGGGGGGGAGACCCAGTACTTC. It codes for CASSHGGETQYF.

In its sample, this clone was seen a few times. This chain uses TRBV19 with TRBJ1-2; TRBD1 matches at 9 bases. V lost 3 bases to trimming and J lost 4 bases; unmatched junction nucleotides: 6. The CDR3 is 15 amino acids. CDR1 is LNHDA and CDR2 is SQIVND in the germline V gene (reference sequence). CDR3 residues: CASSMNRQGVYGYTF. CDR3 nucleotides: TGTGCCAGTAGTATGAATAGACAGGGGGTCTATGGCTACACCTTC.

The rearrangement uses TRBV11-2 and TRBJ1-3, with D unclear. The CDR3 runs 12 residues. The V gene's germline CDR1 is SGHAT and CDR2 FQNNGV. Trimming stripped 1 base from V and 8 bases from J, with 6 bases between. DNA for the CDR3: TGTGCCAGCAGCTTAGTCCTAGACACCATATATTTT. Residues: CASSLVLDTIYF.

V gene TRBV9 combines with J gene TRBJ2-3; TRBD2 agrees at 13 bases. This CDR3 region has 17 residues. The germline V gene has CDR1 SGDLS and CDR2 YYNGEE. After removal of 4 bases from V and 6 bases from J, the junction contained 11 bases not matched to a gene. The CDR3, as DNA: TGTGCCAGCAGCCCGACGGGACTAGCGGGACTTGGCGATACGCAGTATTTT. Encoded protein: CASSPTGLAGLGDTQYF. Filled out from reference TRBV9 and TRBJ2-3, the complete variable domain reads DSGVTQTPKHLITATGQRVTLRCSPRSGDLSVYWYQQSLDQGLQFLIQYYNGEERAKGNILERFSAQQFPDLHSELNLSSLELGDSALYFCASSPTGLAGLGDTQYFGPGTRLTVL.

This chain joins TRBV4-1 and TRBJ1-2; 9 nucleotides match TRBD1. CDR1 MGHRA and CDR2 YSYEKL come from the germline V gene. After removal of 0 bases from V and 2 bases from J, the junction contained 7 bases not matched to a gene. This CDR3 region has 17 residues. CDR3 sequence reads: CASSQDAPGQGNYGYTF. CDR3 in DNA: TGCGCCAGCAGCCAAGATGCCCCTGGACAGGGGAACTATGGCTACACCTTC.

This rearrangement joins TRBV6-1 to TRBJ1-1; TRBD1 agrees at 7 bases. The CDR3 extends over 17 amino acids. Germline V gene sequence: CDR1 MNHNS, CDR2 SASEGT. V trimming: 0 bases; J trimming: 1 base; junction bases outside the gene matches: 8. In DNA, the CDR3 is TGTGCCAGCAGTGAAGCAGGGGGCATTGGTCCGAACACTGAAGCTTTCTTT. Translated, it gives CASSEAGGIGPNTEAFF.

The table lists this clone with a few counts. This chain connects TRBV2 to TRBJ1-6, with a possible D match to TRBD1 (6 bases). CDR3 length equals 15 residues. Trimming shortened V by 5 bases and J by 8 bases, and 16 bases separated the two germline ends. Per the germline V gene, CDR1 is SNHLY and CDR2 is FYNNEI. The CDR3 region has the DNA TGTGCCAGCAGTTTGGCAGGGGCCCGCGATTCACCCCTCCACTTT. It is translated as CASSLAGARDSPLHF.

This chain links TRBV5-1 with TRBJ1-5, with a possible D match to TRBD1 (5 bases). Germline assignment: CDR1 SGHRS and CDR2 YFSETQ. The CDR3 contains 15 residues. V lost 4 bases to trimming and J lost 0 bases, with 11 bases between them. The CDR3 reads CASSPGTYSNQPQHF. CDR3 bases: TGCGCCAGCAGCCCCGGGACTTATAGCAATCAGCCCCAGCATTTT.

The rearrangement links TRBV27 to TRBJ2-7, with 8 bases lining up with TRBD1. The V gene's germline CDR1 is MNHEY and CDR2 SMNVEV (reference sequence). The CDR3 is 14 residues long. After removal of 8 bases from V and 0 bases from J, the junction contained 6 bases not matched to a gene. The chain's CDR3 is CASRQGLNSYEQYF. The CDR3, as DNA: TGTGCCAGCCGACAGGGGCTGAACTCCTACGAGCAGTACTTC.

Written as DNA, the CDR3 is TGTGCCAGCAGCCCCAAAGGGTACAGGGGTCACGAGCAGTACTTC. Translated: CASSPKGYRGHEQYF. The chain links TRBV11-3 to TRBJ2-7, with TRBD1 matching over 7 bases. With V trimmed by 5 bases and J by 5 bases, 12 bases remained unmatched. From germline, CDR1 is SGHNT and CDR2 YENEEA. The CDR3 extends over 15 amino acids.

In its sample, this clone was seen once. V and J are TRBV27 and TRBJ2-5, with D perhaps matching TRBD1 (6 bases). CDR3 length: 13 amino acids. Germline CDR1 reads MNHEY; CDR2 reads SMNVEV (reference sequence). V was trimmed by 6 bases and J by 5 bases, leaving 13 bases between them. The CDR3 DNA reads TGTGCCAGCAGCGACAGGTCGAGGGAGACCCAGTACTTC. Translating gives CASSDRSRETQYF.

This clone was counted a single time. CDR3 sequence: CASSLGQGTSNEQFF. Here the CDR3 DNA reads TGTGCCAGCAGCTTGGGACAGGGAACGTCCAATGAGCAGTTCTTC. This rearrangement joins TRBV5-4 to TRBJ2-1; 7 bases fit TRBD1. This CDR3 has 15 amino acids. Germline V lookup: CDR1 SGHNT, CDR2 YYREEE (reference sequence). After removal of 0 bases from V and 6 bases from J, the junction contained 6 bases not matched to a gene.

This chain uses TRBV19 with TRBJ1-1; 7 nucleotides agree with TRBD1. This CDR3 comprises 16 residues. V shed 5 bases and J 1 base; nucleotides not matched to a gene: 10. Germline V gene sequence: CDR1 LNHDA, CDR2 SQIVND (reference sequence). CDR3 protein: CASSSAPDRANTEAFF. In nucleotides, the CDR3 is TGTGCCAGTAGTTCTGCCCCCGACAGGGCGAACACTGAAGCTTTCTTT.

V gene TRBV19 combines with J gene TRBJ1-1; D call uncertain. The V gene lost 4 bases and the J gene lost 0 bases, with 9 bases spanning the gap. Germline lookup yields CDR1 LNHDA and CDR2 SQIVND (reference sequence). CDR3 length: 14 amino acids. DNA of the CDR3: TGTGCCAGTAGTAGGGCTATCGTGAACACTGAAGCTTTCTTT. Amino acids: CASSRAIVNTEAFF.

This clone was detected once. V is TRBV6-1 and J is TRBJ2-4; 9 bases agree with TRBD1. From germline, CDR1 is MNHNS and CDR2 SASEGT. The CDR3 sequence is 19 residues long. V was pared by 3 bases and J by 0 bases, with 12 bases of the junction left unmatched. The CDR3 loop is CASSEGSYRGREAKNIQYF. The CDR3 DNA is TGTGCCAGCAGTGAGGGCAGTTACAGGGGGCGAGAAGCCAAAAACATTCAGTACTTC.

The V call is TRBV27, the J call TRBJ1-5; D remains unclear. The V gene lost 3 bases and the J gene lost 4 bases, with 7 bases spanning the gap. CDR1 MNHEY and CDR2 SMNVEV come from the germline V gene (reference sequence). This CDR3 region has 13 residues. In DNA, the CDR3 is TGTGCCAGCAGTTTCCAGACTAATCAGCCCCAGCATTTT. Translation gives CASSFQTNQPQHF.

CDR3 loop: CASSATGTGDEKLFF. The DNA for the CDR3 is TGTGCCAGCAGCGCCACCGGGACAGGGGATGAAAAACTGTTTTTT. The chain couples TRBV9 to TRBJ1-4, with 10 bases identical to TRBD1. Germline trimming cut 3 bases from V and 6 bases from J; bases unmatched to any gene: 5. Per germline, CDR1 SGDLS and CDR2 YYNGEE. The CDR3 length is 15 residues.

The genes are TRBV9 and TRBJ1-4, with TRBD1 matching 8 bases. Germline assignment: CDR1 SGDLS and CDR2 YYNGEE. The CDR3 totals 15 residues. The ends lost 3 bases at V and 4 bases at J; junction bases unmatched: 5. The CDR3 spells CASSEGDRSNEKLFF. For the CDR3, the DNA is TGTGCCAGCAGCGAAGGGGACAGGAGTAATGAAAAACTGTTTTTT.

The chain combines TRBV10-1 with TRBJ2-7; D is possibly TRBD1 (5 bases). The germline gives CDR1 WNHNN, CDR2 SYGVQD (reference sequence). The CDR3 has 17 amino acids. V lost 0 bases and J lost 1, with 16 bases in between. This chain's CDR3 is CASSESPPDKASYEQYF. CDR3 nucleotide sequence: TGCGCCAGCAGTGAGTCGCCCCCGGACAAGGCTTCCTACGAGCAGTACTTC.